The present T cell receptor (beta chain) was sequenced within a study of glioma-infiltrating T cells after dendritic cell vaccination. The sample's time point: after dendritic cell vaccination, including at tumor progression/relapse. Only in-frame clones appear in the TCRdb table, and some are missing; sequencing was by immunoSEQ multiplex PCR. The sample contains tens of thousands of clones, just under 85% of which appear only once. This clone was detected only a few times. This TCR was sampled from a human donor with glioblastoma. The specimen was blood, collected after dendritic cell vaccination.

This chain's CDR3 is CASSENRGYGYTF. The CDR3 DNA is TGCGCCAGCAGTGAGAACAGGGGCTATGGCTACACCTTC. The V and J genes are TRBV10-1 and TRBJ1-2; 7 positions agree with TRBD1. Germline V gene sequence: CDR1 WNHNN, CDR2 SYGVQD (reference sequence). Trimming took 2 bases from V and 4 from J; bases not matched to a gene: 1. The CDR3 covers 13 residues.